The 18 T cell receptor beta chains listed next were all sequenced from one sample in a study of blood T cells in healthy people across ages. The second PCR ran about 7 to 12 cycles with a sample-barcoded 5' primer and J-beta primers. MiXCR, run by TCRdb on the 5' RACE reads, gives a single entry per CDR3 protein. Found here are about 510,000 distinct CDR3 sequences, about a quarter of them singletons; the top ten hold approximately 3.7%. The same sample was also studied in work on T cells of mothers and their children.

The sample consisted of blood. Receptors originate from a boy aged 2-15 years in good health.

This sequence joins TRBV20-1 and TRBJ2-3; possibly TRBD1 for D (5 bases). Germline values: CDR1 DFQATT, CDR2 SNEGSKA (reference sequence). Trimming took 5 bases from V and 2 from J, leaving 17 bases between them. The CDR3 consists of 15 residues. CDR3 region: CSALPTQGFTDTQYF. For the CDR3, the DNA is TGCAGTGCTCTTCCTACCCAGGGTTTCACAGATACGCAGTATTTT.

The rearrangement joins TRBV7-9 to TRBJ2-1; a possible D gene is TRBD2 (6 bases). Germline loops: CDR1 SEHNR, CDR2 FQNEAQ (reference sequence). The CDR3 has 15 amino acids. The ends were cut back, 5 bases at V and 0 bases at J, with 11 bases in the middle. The CDR3 DNA reads TGTGCCAGCAGCAACTGGGGGGTCTCCTACAATGAGCAGTTCTTC. This gives the protein CASSNWGVSYNEQFF.

The chain carries TRBV5-1 and TRBJ2-3; 10 bases are a match to TRBD2. The CDR3 runs 14 residues. Per germline, CDR1 SGHRS and CDR2 YFSETQ. The V segment lost 5 bases and the J segment 10 bases; nucleotides outside the gene matches: 10. The CDR3 coding sequence is TGCGCCAGCAGGCTAGCGGGAGAATTGGGAGCGCAGTATTTT. It is translated as CASRLAGELGAQYF.

There are a few counts of this clonotype. V is TRBV29-1 and J is TRBJ2-7; unclear D gene. Deletions cut 6 bases from V and 4 bases from J, with 10 bases between. The CDR3 is 11 residues long. In germline, CDR1 is SQVTM, CDR2 ANQGSEA. In DNA, the CDR3 is TGCAGCGTCGCTGAACGGTACGAGCAGTACTTC. This sequence encodes CSVAERYEQYF.

The chain links TRBV7-9 to TRBJ1-1, with no clear D. The CDR3 covers 15 residues. Germline CDR1 reads SEHNR; CDR2 reads FQNEAQ (reference sequence). V lost 4 bases and J 4 bases, leaving 16 bases between the germline ends. CDR3 nucleotide sequence: TGTGCCAGCAGCTCCGTTAGTGGCCTAATCACTGAAGCTTTCTTT. As protein: CASSSVSGLITEAFF.

This chain connects TRBV6-5 to TRBJ1-1; D perhaps matches TRBD1 (5 bases). Germline-derived CDR1 and CDR2 are MNHEY and SVGAGI. With 3 bases removed from V and 5 bases from J, the gap between germline ends came to 10 bases. This CDR3 is built from 13 residues. The CDR3 DNA is TGTGCCAGCAGTTATTCAGGGAAAACTGAAGCTTTCTTT. Its translation is CASSYSGKTEAFF.

This clonotype was observed a single time. This sequence joins TRBV14 and TRBJ2-2; TRBD1 aligns across 10 bases. V shed 2 bases and J 7 bases; nucleotides not matched to a gene: 13. Germline V lookup: CDR1 SGHDN, CDR2 FVKESK. The CDR3 length is 18 residues. CDR3 loop: CASSQPKIPGQGFGELFF. In nucleotides, the CDR3 is TGTGCCAGCAGCCAACCCAAAATACCGGGACAGGGGTTCGGGGAGCTGTTTTTT.

The V and J genes are TRBV20-1 and TRBJ2-1; 12 bases map to TRBD2. Germline CDR1 reads DFQATT; CDR2 reads SNEGSKA (reference sequence). The CDR3 runs to 16 residues. J lost 8 bases, V lost 0 bases, and 8 bases had no gene match. CDR3 in amino acids: CSARDPRWTSGDEQFF. In DNA form, the CDR3 reads TGCAGTGCTAGAGATCCCCGGTGGACTAGCGGGGATGAGCAGTTCTTC.

The V and J genes are TRBV7-9 and TRBJ1-4; possibly TRBD1 for D (6 bases). The V and J ends lost 5 bases and 7 bases respectively, with 26 bases between them. CDR1 and CDR2 (germline): SEHNR, FQNEAQ (reference sequence). CDR3 length: 18 amino acids. CDR3 DNA sequence: TGTGCCAGCAGCGCAGGGGTCGGTAGAGGGCAGAGAGGTGAAAAACTGTTTTTT. It encodes CASSAGVGRGQRGEKLFF.

This chain joins TRBV6-5 and TRBJ1-2; D is possibly TRBD1 (6 bases). Germline CDR1 and CDR2: MNHEY and SVGAGI. V lost 10 bases to trimming and J lost 8 bases, with 14 bases between them. The CDR3 contains 11 residues. CDR3 region: CATNRGGGYTF. The DNA for the CDR3 is TGTGCCACCAACCGAGGGGGGGGCTACACCTTC.

This clonotype turned up a few times. The CDR3 loop is CASSSPDRAEEKLFF. In nucleotides, the CDR3 is TGTGCCAGCAGTTCCCCGGACAGGGCCGAGGAAAAACTGTTTTTT. The chain employs TRBV6-5 and TRBJ1-4, with TRBD1 identical over 8 bases. The CDR3 covers 15 residues. V shed 4 bases, J shed 8 bases, and the junction held 9 bases outside the gene matches. Germline-derived CDR1 and CDR2 are MNHEY and SVGAGI.

This clonotype has just one count. This chain uses TRBV12-3 or TRBV12-4 with TRBJ1-1; D call uncertain. The length of the CDR3 is 13 residues. Between the trimmed V and J ends, which lost 8 bases and 1 base, there was a span of 11 bases. The CDR3 reads CASGYRGNTEAFF. The CDR3 bases are TGTGCCAGCGGTTACAGAGGGAACACTGAAGCTTTCTTT.

The rearrangement uses TRBV7-9 and TRBJ2-2; 10 bases agree with TRBD2. Losses at the gene ends were 6 bases for V and 4 bases for J; bases not matched to a gene: 17. This CDR3 is 19 amino acids long. Germline lookup yields CDR1 SEHNR and CDR2 FQNEAQ (reference sequence). The CDR3 loop reads CASSSSYLSGRGATGELFF. In DNA, the CDR3 is TGTGCCAGCAGTTCCAGTTACCTCAGCGGGAGGGGAGCCACCGGGGAGCTGTTTTTT. The variable domain in full, completed from reference TRBV7-9 and TRBJ2-2, reads DTGVSQNPRHKITKRGQNVTFRCDPISEHNRLYWYRQTLGQGPEFLTYFQNEAQLEKSRLLSDRFSAERPKGSFSTLEIQRTEQGDSAMYLCASSSSYLSGRGATGELFFGEGSRLTVL.

The chain carries TRBV6-1 and TRBJ2-3, with D uncertain. Trimming left V 3 bases short and J 2 bases short, with 3 bases between. The CDR3 is 12 amino acids. Per germline, CDR1 MNHNS and CDR2 SASEGT. In DNA, the CDR3 is TGTGCCAGCAGTGACACCACAGATACGCAGTATTTT. It translates to CASSDTTDTQYF.

The chain couples TRBV10-3 to TRBJ2-7; tentatively, D is TRBD1 (6 bases). Germline V CDR1 and CDR2: ENHRY, SYGVKD. This CDR3 contains 12 residues. Trimming took off 10 bases at V and 6 bases at J, with 16 bases between the two ends. The CDR3 nucleotides are TGTGCCAGCTTTGTCAGGGGACGCGAGCAGTACTTC. Amino acids: CASFVRGREQYF.

This clonotype has a handful of counts. This chain links TRBV7-8 with TRBJ2-7, with TRBD2 matching over 10 bases. The end of the DNA aligns better with TRBJ2-1, so the J call may be wrong. This CDR3 comprises 17 residues. Per germline, CDR1 SGHVS and CDR2 FQNEAQ. CDR3 sequence (DNA): TGTGCCAGCAGCTTGACCCCGGGACTAGCGAGCTACAATGAGCAGTTCTTC. It is translated as CASSLTPGLASYNEQFF.

CDR3 DNA sequence: TGTGCCAGCAGTCCAGGACGTACCGGGAATGAGCAGTTCTTC. Its translation is CASSPGRTGNEQFF. The gene calls are TRBV6-5 and TRBJ2-1; no firm D call. This CDR3 has 14 amino acids. Trimming cost V 5 bases and J 7 bases, with 15 bases left between them. Germline V gene sequence: CDR1 MNHEY, CDR2 SVGAGI.

The chain carries TRBV10-3 and TRBJ1-2; D uncertain. The CDR3 consists of 13 residues. V shed 3 bases and J shed 1 base, with 6 bases lying between them. Germline V gene data show CDR1 as ENHRY and CDR2 as SYGVKD. CDR3 DNA sequence: TGTGCCATCAGTGATGTCAATAACTATGGCTACACCTTC. It is translated as CAISDVNNYGYTF.